The rows below give T cell receptor beta chains drawn from one sample of a study of T cells and Merkel cell carcinoma outcomes. Profiled with immunoSEQ multiplex PCR; TCRdb holds only in-frame clones, not every one. The sample lists around 15,000 clones; around 81% were seen once. The material sequenced was tumor tissue from Merkel cell carcinoma. These receptors were taken from a human donor with Merkel cell carcinoma. CDR3s include the opening cysteine and the closing phenylalanine or tryptophan.

>15|TRBV9
CASSASVVYENTIYF
>15|TRBV6-5
CASSAWGTVPYEQYF
>14|TRBV2
CASSRDSGNSPLHF
>14|TRBV7-9
CASGSGGRYNEQFF
>19|TRBV4-1
CASSQDPSEGQGPNEKLFF
>14|TRBV5-1
CASSLAEIGNTIYF
>12|TRBV9
CASSVGYNEQFF
>15|TRBV9
CASSVGWGDQETQYF
>12|TRBV2
CASRTGTSRQYF
>15|TRBV4-1
CASSLMDRGGTEAFF
>11|TRBV10-2
CASRVGYEQYF
>11|TRBV6-1
CASRGQSEAFF
>12|TRBV10-3
CATQDRVETQYF
>14|TRBV6-4
CASSEDRGKNIQYF
>15|TRBV6-4
CASTFWQAKTEKLFF
>16|TRBV7-8
CASSARQGKNYNEQFF
>14|TRBV11-2
CASSLEGRDSPLHF
>14|TRBV4-1
CASSQVAGVEKLFF
>14|TRBV19
CASSQLMSSYEQYF
>14|TRBV7-8
CASSSGAPTGELFF
>15|TRBV5-1
CASSLSDRGQEKLFF
>14|TRBV18
CASSPRGASTEAFF
>13|TRBV11-2
CASSLVGTAEAFF
>11|TRBV30
CAWSVKYEQFF
>14|TRBV7-9
CASSPITGNTEAFF
>14|TRBV2
CASRLAGFSYEQYF
>15|TRBV28
CASIEGAARTYEQYF
>19|TRBV18
CASSPLQGTNREAKNIQYF
>14|TRBV7-6
CASSLGGGNQPQHF
>17|TRBV11-2
CASSRPLAGGRLETQYF
>14|TRBV2
CASSESFRNTEAFF
>13|TRBV28
CASHSRMNTEAFF
>15|TRBV15
CATSRVRRSSYEQYF
>14|TRBV5-1
CASSLTGGRTEAFF
>11|TRBV11-2
CAGGGQNEAFF
>17|TRBV18
CASSPNSGGPNTGELFF
>13|TRBV7-3
CASSETTNYGYTF
>13|TRBV29-1
CSSWGRDIDTQYF
>17|TRBV21-1
CASSKAGGPTGIGELFF
>14|TRBV21-1
CASITGGAEDTQYF
>14|TRBV7-3
CASSQNTMNTEAFF
>15|TRBV28
CASYEGGDRNNEQFF
>15|TRBV15
CATSRDQTTNEKLFF